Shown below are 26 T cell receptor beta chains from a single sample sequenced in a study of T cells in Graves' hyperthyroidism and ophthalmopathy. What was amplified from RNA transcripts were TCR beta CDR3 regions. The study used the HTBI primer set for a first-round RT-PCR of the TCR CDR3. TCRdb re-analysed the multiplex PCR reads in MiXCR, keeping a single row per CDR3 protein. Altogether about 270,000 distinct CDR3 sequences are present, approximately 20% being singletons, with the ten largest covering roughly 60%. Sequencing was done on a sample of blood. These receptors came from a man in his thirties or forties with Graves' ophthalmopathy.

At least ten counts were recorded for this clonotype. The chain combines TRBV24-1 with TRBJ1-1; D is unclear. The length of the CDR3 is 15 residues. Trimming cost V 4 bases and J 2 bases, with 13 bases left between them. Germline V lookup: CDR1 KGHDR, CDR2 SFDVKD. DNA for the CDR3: TGTGCCACCAGTGACCCCTCTGGTGAAAACACTGAAGCTTTCTTT. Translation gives CATSDPSGENTEAFF.

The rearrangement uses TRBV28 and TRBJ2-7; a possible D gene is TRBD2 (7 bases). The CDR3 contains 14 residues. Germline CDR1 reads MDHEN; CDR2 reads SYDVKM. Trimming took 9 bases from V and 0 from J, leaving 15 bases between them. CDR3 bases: TGTGCCAGTAGTACGGGGGGCCGCTCCTACGAGCAGTACTTC. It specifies CASSTGGRSYEQYF.

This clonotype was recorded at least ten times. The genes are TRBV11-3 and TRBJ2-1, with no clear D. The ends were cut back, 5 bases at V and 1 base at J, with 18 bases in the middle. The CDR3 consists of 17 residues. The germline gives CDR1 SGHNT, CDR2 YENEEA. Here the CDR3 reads CASSLRIKGESYNEQFF. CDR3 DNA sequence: TGTGCCAGCAGCCTTCGGATTAAAGGAGAGTCCTACAATGAGCAGTTCTTC. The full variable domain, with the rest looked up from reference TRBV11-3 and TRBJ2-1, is EAGVVQSPRYKIIEKKQPVAFWCNPISGHNTLYWYLQNLGQGPELLIRYENEEAVDDSQLPKDRFSAERLKGVDSTLKIQPAELGDSAVYLCASSLRIKGESYNEQFFGPGTRLTVL.

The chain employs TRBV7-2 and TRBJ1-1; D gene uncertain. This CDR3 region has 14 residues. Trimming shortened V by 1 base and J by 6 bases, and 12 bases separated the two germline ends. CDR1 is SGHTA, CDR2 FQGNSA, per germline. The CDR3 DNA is TGTGCCAGCAGCTTAGGTTCGGCATACCCTGAAGCTTTCTTT. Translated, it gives CASSLGSAYPEAFF.

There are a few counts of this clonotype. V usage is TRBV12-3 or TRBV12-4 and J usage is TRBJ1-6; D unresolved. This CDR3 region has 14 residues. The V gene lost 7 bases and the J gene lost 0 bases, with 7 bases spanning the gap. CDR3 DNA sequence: TGTGCCAGCACTGTCAGCTCCTATAATTCACCCCTCCACTTT. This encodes CASTVSSYNSPLHF.

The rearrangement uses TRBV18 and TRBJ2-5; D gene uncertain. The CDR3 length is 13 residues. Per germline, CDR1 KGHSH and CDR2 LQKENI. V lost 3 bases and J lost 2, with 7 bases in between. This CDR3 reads CASSPRLQETQYF. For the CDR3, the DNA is TGTGCCAGCTCACCTCGGCTTCAAGAGACCCAGTACTTC.

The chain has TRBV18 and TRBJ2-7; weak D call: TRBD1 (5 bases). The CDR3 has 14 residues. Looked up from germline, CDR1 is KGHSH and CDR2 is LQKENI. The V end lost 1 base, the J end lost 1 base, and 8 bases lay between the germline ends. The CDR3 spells CASSPQRQSYEQYF. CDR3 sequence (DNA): TGTGCCAGCTCACCACAGAGACAGTCCTACGAGCAGTACTTC.

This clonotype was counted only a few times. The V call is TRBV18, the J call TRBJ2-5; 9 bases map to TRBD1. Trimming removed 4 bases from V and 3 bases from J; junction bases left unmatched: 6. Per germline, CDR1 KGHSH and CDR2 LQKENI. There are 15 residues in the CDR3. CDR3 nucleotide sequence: TGTGCCAGCTCACTCTACAGGACAGGGGAAGAGACCCAGTACTTC. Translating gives CASSLYRTGEETQYF.

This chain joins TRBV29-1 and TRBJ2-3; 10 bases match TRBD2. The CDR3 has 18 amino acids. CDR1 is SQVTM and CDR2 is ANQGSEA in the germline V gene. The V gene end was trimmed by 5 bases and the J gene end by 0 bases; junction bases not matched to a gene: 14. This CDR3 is CSVYTSGMKYASTDTQYF. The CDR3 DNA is TGCAGCGTTTATACTAGCGGGATGAAATACGCTAGCACAGATACGCAGTATTTT.

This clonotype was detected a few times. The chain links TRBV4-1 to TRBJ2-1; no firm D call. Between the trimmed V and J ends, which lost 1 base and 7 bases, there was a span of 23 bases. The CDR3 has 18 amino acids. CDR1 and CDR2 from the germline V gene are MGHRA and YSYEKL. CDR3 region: CASSQGAARRVSGNEQFF. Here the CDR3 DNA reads TGCGCCAGCAGCCAAGGGGCGGCACGGAGAGTAAGTGGAAATGAGCAGTTCTTC.

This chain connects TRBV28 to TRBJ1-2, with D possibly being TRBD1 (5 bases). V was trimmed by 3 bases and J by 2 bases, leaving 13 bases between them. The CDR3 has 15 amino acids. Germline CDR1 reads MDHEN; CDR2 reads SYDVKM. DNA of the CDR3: TGTGCCAGCAGTTTCCGGGGACGGACCAACTATGGCTACACCTTC. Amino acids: CASSFRGRTNYGYTF.

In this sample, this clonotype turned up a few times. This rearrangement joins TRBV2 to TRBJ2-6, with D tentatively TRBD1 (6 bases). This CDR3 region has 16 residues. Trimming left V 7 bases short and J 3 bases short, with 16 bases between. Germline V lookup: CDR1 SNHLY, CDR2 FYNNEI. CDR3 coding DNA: TGTGCCAGCATGCTGGACAGCCGACATGGGGCCAACGTCCTGACTTTC. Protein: CASMLDSRHGANVLTF.

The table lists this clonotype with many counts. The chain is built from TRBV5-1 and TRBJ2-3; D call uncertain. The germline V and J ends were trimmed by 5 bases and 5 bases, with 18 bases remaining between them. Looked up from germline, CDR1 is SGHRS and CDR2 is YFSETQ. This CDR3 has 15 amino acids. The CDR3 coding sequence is TGCGCCAGCAGTCTTAGCAGCTCAACGATAGATACGCAGTATTTT. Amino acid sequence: CASSLSSSTIDTQYF.

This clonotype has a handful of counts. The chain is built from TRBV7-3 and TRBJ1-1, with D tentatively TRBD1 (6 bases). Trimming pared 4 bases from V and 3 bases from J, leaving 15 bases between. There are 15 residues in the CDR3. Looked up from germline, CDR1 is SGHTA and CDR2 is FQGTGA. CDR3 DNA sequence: TGTGCCAGCAGCTCTAACCCGGGACAAGACACTGAAGCTTTCTTT. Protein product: CASSSNPGQDTEAFF.

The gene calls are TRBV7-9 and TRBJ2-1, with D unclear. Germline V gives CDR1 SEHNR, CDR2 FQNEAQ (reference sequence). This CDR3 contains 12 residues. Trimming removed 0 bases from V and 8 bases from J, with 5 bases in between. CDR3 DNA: TGTGCCAGCAGCTTAGCCGTCGATGAGCAGTTCTTC. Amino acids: CASSLAVDEQFF.

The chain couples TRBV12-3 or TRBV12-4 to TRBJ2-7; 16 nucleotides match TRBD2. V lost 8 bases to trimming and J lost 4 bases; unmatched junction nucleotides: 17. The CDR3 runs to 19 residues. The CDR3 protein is CASSNSFGTSGRASYEQYF. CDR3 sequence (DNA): TGTGCCAGCTCTAACAGCTTCGGGACTAGCGGGAGGGCCTCTTACGAGCAGTACTTC.

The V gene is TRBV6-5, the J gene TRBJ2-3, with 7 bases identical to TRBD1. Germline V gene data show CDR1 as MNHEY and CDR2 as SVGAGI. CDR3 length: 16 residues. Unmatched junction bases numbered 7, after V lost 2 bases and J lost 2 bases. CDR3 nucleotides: TGTGCCAGCAGTTACGGGCAGGGGGTACTCACAGATACGCAGTATTTT. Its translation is CASSYGQGVLTDTQYF.

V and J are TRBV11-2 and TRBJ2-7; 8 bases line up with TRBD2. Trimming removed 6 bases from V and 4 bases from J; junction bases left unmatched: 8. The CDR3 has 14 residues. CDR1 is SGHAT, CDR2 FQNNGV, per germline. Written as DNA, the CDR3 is TGTGCCAGCAGTGCCAGCGGGAGTCTGTACGAGCAGTACTTC. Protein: CASSASGSLYEQYF.

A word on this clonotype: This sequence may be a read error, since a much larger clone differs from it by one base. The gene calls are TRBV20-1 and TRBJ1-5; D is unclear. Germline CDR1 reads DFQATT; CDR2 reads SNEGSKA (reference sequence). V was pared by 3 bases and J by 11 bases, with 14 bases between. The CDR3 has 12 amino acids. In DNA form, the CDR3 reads TGCAGTGCTAGTTCGGGGAACCAGTCCCAGCATTTT. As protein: CSASSGNQSQHF.

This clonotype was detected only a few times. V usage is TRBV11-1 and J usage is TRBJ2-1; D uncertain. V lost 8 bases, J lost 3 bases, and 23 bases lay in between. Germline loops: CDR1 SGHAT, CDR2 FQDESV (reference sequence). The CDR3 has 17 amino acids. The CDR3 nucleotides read TGTGCCAGCGGGAAAACCCTCGAGACCTCCCTCTACAATGAGCAGTTCTTC. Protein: CASGKTLETSLYNEQFF.

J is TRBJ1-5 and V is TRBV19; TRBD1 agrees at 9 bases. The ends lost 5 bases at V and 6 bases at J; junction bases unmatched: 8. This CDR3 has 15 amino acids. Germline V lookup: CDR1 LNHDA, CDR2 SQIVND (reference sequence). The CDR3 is CASSARDRETQPQHF. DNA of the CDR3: TGTGCCAGTAGTGCAAGGGACAGGGAGACTCAGCCCCAGCATTTT.

The CDR3 here is CASSFPGANYGYTF. Here the CDR3 DNA reads TGTGCCAGCAGTTTTCCGGGGGCTAACTATGGCTACACCTTC. V and J are TRBV28 and TRBJ1-2, with a possible D match to TRBD1 (5 bases). V lost 3 bases, J lost 0 bases, and 8 bases lay in between. This CDR3 region has 14 residues. From germline, CDR1 is MDHEN and CDR2 SYDVKM.

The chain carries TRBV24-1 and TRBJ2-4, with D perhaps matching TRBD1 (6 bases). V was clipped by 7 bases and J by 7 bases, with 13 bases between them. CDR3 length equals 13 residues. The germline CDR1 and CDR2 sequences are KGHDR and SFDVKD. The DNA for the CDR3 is TGTGCCACCAGCCCGACAGGTTATAACATTCAGTACTTC. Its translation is CATSPTGYNIQYF.

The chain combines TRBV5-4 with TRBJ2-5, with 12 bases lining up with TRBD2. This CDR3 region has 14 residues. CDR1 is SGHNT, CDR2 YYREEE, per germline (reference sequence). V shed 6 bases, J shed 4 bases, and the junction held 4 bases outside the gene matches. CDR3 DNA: TGTGCCAGCAACCTGGGACTAGCGGGAGAGACCCAGTACTTC. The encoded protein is CASNLGLAGETQYF.

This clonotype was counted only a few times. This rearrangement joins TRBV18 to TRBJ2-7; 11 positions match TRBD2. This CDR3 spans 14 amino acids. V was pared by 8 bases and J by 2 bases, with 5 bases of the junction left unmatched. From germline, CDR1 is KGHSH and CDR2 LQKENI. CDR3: CASQMTSGTYEQYF. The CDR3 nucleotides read TGTGCCAGCCAGATGACTAGCGGGACCTACGAGCAGTACTTC.

In DNA form, the CDR3 reads TGTGCCAGCAGTTTCTCCCGGACACTCTACAATGAGCAGTTCTTC. It codes for CASSFSRTLYNEQFF. V usage is TRBV12-3 or TRBV12-4 and J usage is TRBJ2-1, with D possibly matching TRBD1 (5 bases). Trimming took 3 bases from V and 3 from J, leaving 12 bases between them. CDR3 length: 15 residues.